These 9 T cell receptor beta chains were sequenced from one sample in a study of blood T cell repertoires in COVID-19. Profiling relied on immunoSEQ multiplex PCR, and the TCRdb table lists in-frame clones only, not all of them. The data show fewer than 500,000 clones, nearly 90% seen once. The sequenced sample was PBMCs or T cells enriched from blood (not recorded which). These receptors originate from a woman younger than 35 with acute COVID-19.

The V gene is TRBV10-3, the J gene TRBJ1-5; TRBD1 aligns across 8 bases. CDR1 and CDR2 (germline): ENHRY, SYGVKD. V gave up 8 bases and J gave up 5 bases; unmatched junction bases: 8. The CDR3 covers 14 residues. The CDR3 loop reads CAISGRGRDQPQHF. CDR3 bases: TGTGCCATCTCAGGCAGGGGGCGAGATCAGCCCCAGCATTTT.

The chain is built from TRBV6-2 or TRBV6-3 and TRBJ1-1; 8 bases are a match to TRBD1. From germline, CDR1 is MNHEY and CDR2 SVGEGT. There are 15 residues in the CDR3. J gave up 3 bases and V 4 bases, and 7 bases lay outside the gene matches. The CDR3 coding sequence is TGTGCCAGCAGTTTTCAGGGGGCGTGGGACACTGAAGCTTTCTTT. It yields the protein CASSFQGAWDTEAFF.

This chain joins TRBV19 and TRBJ1-1, with D perhaps matching TRBD1 (6 bases). The V and J ends lost 2 bases and 3 bases respectively, with 10 bases between them. CDR1 and CDR2 from the germline V gene are LNHDA and SQIVND (reference sequence). The CDR3 spans 14 residues. In DNA form, the CDR3 reads TGTGCCAGTAGTATAAGCACAGGGTACACTGAAGCTTTCTTT. Translated, it gives CASSISTGYTEAFF.

This chain links TRBV3-1 (or the pseudogene TRBV3-2) with TRBJ2-1; D gene ambiguous. V gave up 0 bases and J gave up 6 bases, with 12 bases separating them. Germline V CDR1 and CDR2: LGHDT, YNNKEL (reference sequence). The CDR3 length is 15 residues. As DNA, the CDR3 is TGTGCCAGCAGCCAAGATCAATACTTGAGCAATGAGCAGTTCTTC. Its protein is CASSQDQYLSNEQFF.

This chain links TRBV6-5 with TRBJ2-7, with TRBD2 matching over 9 bases. Germline V CDR1 and CDR2: MNHEY, SVGAGI. CDR3 length equals 14 residues. J gave up 4 bases and V 8 bases, and 9 bases lay outside the gene matches. This CDR3 reads CASGASGTSYEQYF. CDR3 DNA sequence: TGTGCCAGCGGAGCTAGCGGGACCTCTTACGAGCAGTACTTC.

The chain carries TRBV6-2 or TRBV6-3 and TRBJ1-2; D gene ambiguous. The V and J ends lost 0 bases and 2 bases respectively, with 13 bases between them. This CDR3 region has 16 residues. Germline V gene data show CDR1 as MNHEY and CDR2 as SVGEGT. Written as DNA, the CDR3 is TGTGCCAGCAGTTACTCACTCTACAGACAAAACTATGGCTACACCTTC. Protein: CASSYSLYRQNYGYTF.

J is TRBJ1-2 and V is TRBV11-1; D is unresolved. From germline, CDR1 is SGHAT and CDR2 FQDESV (reference sequence). Between the trimmed V and J ends, which lost 2 bases and 2 bases, there was a span of 6 bases. CDR3 length: 13 residues. In nucleotides, the CDR3 is TGTGCCAGCAGCTTAAGTAGCAACTATGGCTACACCTTC. This gives the protein CASSLSSNYGYTF.

The chain uses TRBV7-2 and TRBJ2-2; 15 nucleotides align to TRBD2. The germline V gene encodes CDR1 SGHTA and CDR2 FQGNSA. The trim removed 9 bases at V and 3 bases at J, leaving 11 bases unmatched. The CDR3 has 18 amino acids. The CDR3 region is CARNPGLAGGPDTGELFF. The CDR3 bases are TGTGCCAGAAACCCAGGACTAGCGGGAGGGCCCGACACCGGGGAGCTGTTTTTT. The variable domain in full, completed from reference TRBV7-2 and TRBJ2-2, reads GAGVSQSPSNKVTEKGKDVELRCDPISGHTALYWYRQSLGQGLEFLIYFQGNSAPDKSGLPSDRFSAERTGGSVSTLTIQRTQQEDSAVYLCARNPGLAGGPDTGELFFGEGSRLTVL.

V is TRBV27 and J is TRBJ1-1; possible D gene TRBD1, 6 bases. This CDR3 contains 18 residues. V lost 2 bases and J lost 0, with 19 bases in between. CDR1 MNHEY and CDR2 SMNVEV come from the germline V gene (reference sequence). The CDR3 protein is CASSLGGGRWSMNTEAFF. DNA for the CDR3: TGTGCCAGCAGTTTAGGCGGGGGGCGTTGGTCCATGAACACTGAAGCTTTCTTT.